This passage covers 22 T cell receptor beta chains from one sample sequenced in a study of T-cell reconstitution after alpha-beta-depleted transplantation in children. Library preparation (for TCRbeta) was performed with unique molecular identifiers. One entry per CDR3 protein, called by TCRdb with MiXCR from the PCR reads. The sample records around 440,000 distinct CDR3 sequences, roughly a tenth being singletons. Sequenced material: PBMCs, taken before TCRalphabeta/CD19-depleted stem cell transplant. The receptors stem from a child aged 2-15 years with inherited bone marrow failure, due to receive a stem cell transplant.

As regards this clonotype: A much larger clonotype is one base distant, so this may be a read error. The rearrangement uses TRBV28 and TRBJ2-2; D gene unclear. Germline assignment: CDR1 MDHEN and CDR2 SYDVKM. The CDR3 consists of 13 residues. The CDR3 sequence: CASGLGLVGELFF. The CDR3, as DNA: TGTGCCAGCGGTTTGGGGTTGGTAGGGGAGCTGTTTTTT.

This clonotype was recorded at least ten times. The chain recombines TRBV27 with TRBJ2-5; tentative D call: TRBD2 (6 bases). The length of the CDR3 is 14 residues. Germline V gene data show CDR1 as MNHEY and CDR2 as SMNVEV (reference sequence). Trimming removed 3 bases from V and 5 bases from J, with 13 bases in between. This CDR3 reads CASSLGGFGETQYF. The CDR3 DNA reads as TGTGCCAGCAGTTTGGGGGGATTCGGGGAGACCCAGTACTTC.

This clonotype was seen ten or more times. The J gene is TRBJ2-7, the V gene TRBV28, with TRBD1 identical over 12 bases. V was pared by 3 bases and J by 7 bases, with 10 bases of the junction left unmatched. The CDR3 covers 16 residues. CDR1 MDHEN and CDR2 SYDVKM come from the germline V gene. In DNA form, the CDR3 reads TGTGCCAGCAGTTTGATTCCGGGACAGGGGGCGGGGGAGCAGTACTTC. This gives the protein CASSLIPGQGAGEQYF.

The J gene is TRBJ2-2, the V gene TRBV30; D perhaps matches TRBD2 (7 bases). CDR3 size: 14 residues. CDR1 GTSNPN and CDR2 SVGIG come from the germline V gene (reference sequence). The V end was cut by 3 bases, the J end by 6 bases, with 14 bases between. The CDR3 region is CAWSLMGGPGELFF. The CDR3 nucleotides are TGTGCCTGGAGCCTAATGGGGGGGCCCGGGGAGCTGTTTTTT.

The V gene is TRBV7-2, the J gene TRBJ2-6; D is uncertain. V lost 4 bases to trimming and J lost 0 bases, with 13 bases between them. The CDR3 contains 17 residues. CDR1 SGHTA and CDR2 FQGNSA come from the germline V gene. CDR3 sequence: CASSYQSQVSGANVLTF. The CDR3 DNA reads as TGTGCCAGCAGCTACCAATCGCAGGTCTCTGGGGCCAACGTCCTGACTTTC. Drawing the rest from reference TRBV7-2 and TRBJ2-6, the complete variable domain is GAGVSQSPSNKVTEKGKDVELRCDPISGHTALYWYRQSLGQGLEFLIYFQGNSAPDKSGLPSDRFSAERTGGSVSTLTIQRTQQEDSAVYLCASSYQSQVSGANVLTFGAGSRLTVL.

This clonotype was observed many times. The chain uses TRBV5-1 and TRBJ2-1; 8 nucleotides match TRBD2. Germline CDR1 and CDR2: SGHRS and YFSETQ. This CDR3 has 18 residues. V gave up 0 bases and J gave up 2 bases; unmatched junction bases: 10. The DNA for the CDR3 is TGCGCCAGCAGCTTGGTGGGGACTAGTCTGGAAGCCTACAATGAGCAGTTCTTC. Its translation: CASSLVGTSLEAYNEQFF.

This clonotype was seen many times. The rearrangement links TRBV27 to TRBJ2-5, with D possibly being TRBD1 (6 bases). The CDR3 sequence is 15 residues long. V was cut by 5 bases and J by 5 bases, with 18 bases left in between. Germline V lookup: CDR1 MNHEY, CDR2 SMNVEV (reference sequence). CDR3 region: CASSQPTQGGETQYF. CDR3 sequence (DNA): TGTGCCAGCAGTCAACCGACACAGGGCGGGGAGACCCAGTACTTC.

J is TRBJ2-2 and V is TRBV25-1; 7 bases fit TRBD1. J lost 6 bases, V lost 6 bases, and 10 bases had no gene match. The germline V gene has CDR1 MGHDK and CDR2 SYGVNS. The CDR3 consists of 15 residues. This chain's CDR3 is CASRLIGRGSGELFF. CDR3 DNA sequence: TGTGCCAGCAGGCTAATAGGCAGGGGGTCCGGGGAGCTGTTTTTT.

This clonotype was recorded at least ten times. This chain connects TRBV5-1 to TRBJ2-1; 7 positions agree with TRBD2. Germline V gene data show CDR1 as SGHRS and CDR2 as YFSETQ. Germline trimming cut 0 bases from V and 4 bases from J; bases unmatched to any gene: 4. The CDR3 is 15 amino acids. The CDR3 is CASSLAGGLYNEQFF. For the CDR3, the DNA is TGCGCCAGCAGCTTGGCGGGAGGCTTGTACAATGAGCAGTTCTTC.

This clonotype was recorded many times. The chain uses TRBV7-9 and TRBJ2-7, with D perhaps TRBD2 (5 bases). V was pared by 5 bases and J by 5 bases, with 10 bases between. CDR3 length: 12 amino acids. Germline V CDR1 and CDR2: SEHNR, FQNEAQ (reference sequence). The CDR3: CASSQDYHEQYF. CDR3 nucleotides: TGTGCCAGCAGCCAAGACTATCACGAGCAGTACTTC.

This chain joins TRBV19 and TRBJ1-1; perhaps TRBD1 as D (6 bases). Trimming took off 2 bases at V and 1 base at J, with 14 bases between the two ends. CDR3 length equals 16 residues. Germline V CDR1 and CDR2: LNHDA, SQIVND (reference sequence). The CDR3 spells CASSIISRGGNTEAFF. The DNA of the CDR3 is TGTGCCAGTAGTATAATTAGCAGGGGAGGGAACACTGAAGCTTTCTTT.

The table lists this clonotype with many counts. The rearrangement joins TRBV11-2 to TRBJ2-6, with D uncertain. There are 14 residues in the CDR3. Germline CDR1 is SGHAT and CDR2 is FQNNGV. The ends were cut back, 5 bases at V and 4 bases at J, with 9 bases in the middle. The CDR3 loop is CASSISWGANVLTF. CDR3 nucleotides: TGTGCCAGCAGCATAAGTTGGGGGGCCAACGTCCTGACTTTC.

This clonotype has just a few counts. This chain joins TRBV5-1 and TRBJ2-7; 7 bases match TRBD2. CDR3 length equals 15 residues. Germline lookup yields CDR1 SGHRS and CDR2 YFSETQ. J gave up 0 bases and V 1 base, and 4 bases lay outside the gene matches. CDR3 region: CASSLRAGLSYEQYF. The CDR3 DNA follows: TGCGCCAGCAGCTTGAGAGCGGGACTCTCCTACGAGCAGTACTTC.

With regard to this clonotype: A much larger clone is a single base away; this may be a read error. This chain joins TRBV21-1 and TRBJ1-5. TRBV21-1 is labeled a pseudogene. CDR3 length: 14 residues. The CDR3 DNA follows: TGTGCCCCCGAGGGAAGTCTAGATAAATGCCCCCAGCATTTT. Encoded protein: CAPEGSLDKCPQHF.

Ten or more counts support this clonotype. This sequence joins TRBV12-3 or TRBV12-4 and TRBJ2-6, with D uncertain. Deletions cut 0 bases from V and 12 bases from J, with 12 bases between. The CDR3 contains 14 residues. CDR3 in DNA: TGTGCCAGCAGTTTAGCAGTAAGGTCATCCGTCCTGACTTTC. It encodes CASSLAVRSSVLTF.

In its sample, this clonotype was seen many times. V is TRBV20-1 and J is TRBJ2-5; TRBD2 aligns across 7 bases. The CDR3 contains 14 residues. The germline CDR1 and CDR2 sequences are DFQATT and SNEGSKA (reference sequence). V dropped 0 bases and J dropped 4; count of bases not matched to a gene: 5. CDR3 nucleotide sequence: TGCAGTGCTAGAGAGCGGGAGTGGCCAGAGACCCAGTACTTC. Amino acid sequence: CSAREREWPETQYF.

This clonotype was counted at least ten times. The gene calls are TRBV3-1 and TRBJ1-1; unclear D gene. The CDR3 covers 13 residues. V lost 8 bases and J lost 1, with 11 bases in between. CDR1 and CDR2 from the germline V gene are LGHDT and YNNKEL (reference sequence). DNA for the CDR3: TGTGCCAGCCTGGGCGTGGGGAACACTGAAGCTTTCTTT. Its protein product is CASLGVGNTEAFF. The full variable domain, completed using reference TRBV3-1 and TRBJ1-1, is DTAVSQTPKYLVTQMGNDKSIKCEQNLGHDTMYWYKQDSKKFLKIMFSYNNKELIINETVPNRFSPKSPDKAHLNLHINSLELGDSAVYFCASLGVGNTEAFFGQGTRLTVV.

This clonotype has a count of ten or more. The chain is built from TRBV10-2 and TRBJ2-7; 7 bases line up with TRBD2. Germline CDR1 is WSHSY and CDR2 is SAAADI. V trimming: 11 bases; J trimming: 3 bases; junction bases outside the gene matches: 10. The CDR3 is 13 residues long. CDR3 amino acids: CAASGTNGYEQYF. The CDR3 region has the DNA TGCGCCGCCTCCGGGACTAACGGCTACGAGCAGTACTTC.

The chain has TRBV12-3 or TRBV12-4 and TRBJ2-1; D perhaps matches TRBD1 (6 bases). The CDR3 runs to 15 residues. Deletions cut 1 base from V and 2 bases from J, with 9 bases between. CDR3 loop: CASSLGTETYNEQFF. DNA for the CDR3: TGTGCCAGCAGTTTAGGGACAGAAACCTACAATGAGCAGTTCTTC.

This clonotype has ten or more counts. The chain recombines TRBV3-1 with TRBJ2-1; 8 bases line up with TRBD1. The CDR3 length is 16 residues. Germline CDR1 reads LGHDT; CDR2 reads YNNKEL (reference sequence). The junction had 6 bases not matched to a gene; V was cut back by 1 base and J by 4 bases. The CDR3 reads CASSQVSGQGYNEQFF. The CDR3 region has the DNA TGTGCCAGCAGCCAAGTGTCTGGACAGGGTTACAATGAGCAGTTCTTC.

Only a few counts were recorded for this clonotype. The genes are TRBV18 and TRBJ1-1, with D uncertain. The V end lost 4 bases, the J end lost 0 bases, and 9 bases lay between the germline ends. The CDR3 sequence is 14 residues long. Germline V gene data show CDR1 as KGHSH and CDR2 as LQKENI. This chain's CDR3 is CASSQSVMNTEAFF. CDR3 DNA sequence: TGTGCCAGCTCACAGTCGGTTATGAACACTGAAGCTTTCTTT.

V is TRBV9 and J is TRBJ2-3; 9 nucleotides align to TRBD2. The CDR3 length is 15 residues. With 0 bases clipped from V and 4 bases from J, the junction kept 3 bases outside the gene matches. From germline, CDR1 is SGDLS and CDR2 YYNGEE. Here the CDR3 DNA reads TGTGCCAGCAGCGTAGACGCGGGAGGGGCAGATACGCAGTATTTT. Its protein is CASSVDAGGADTQYF.